The source of this T cell receptor (beta chain) is a study of T-cell memory formation after mild COVID-19. For the study at large: Among the donors, TCR clusters were largely specific to each donor.

With respect to this clonotype: Its specificity is unknown.

The germline gives CDR1 SQVTM, CDR2 ANQGSEA. V shed 6 bases, J shed 6 bases, and the junction held 3 bases outside the gene matches. The CDR3 sequence is 12 residues long. Study-level points and caveats: Mainly CM and EM harbored the contracting CD4+ clones; mainly EMRA harbored the CD8+ ones. Memory from before infection featured some responding clones, which suggests cross-reactive memory joined.

Sample barcodes and UMIs were carried by the TCR alpha and TCR beta cDNA libraries that 5'RACE generated with constant-segment primers. TCRdb redid the calling of the 5' RACE reads with MiXCR, one entry per CDR3 protein. The table has 250,000 to 300,000 distinct CDR3 sequences, about 15% seen once; the top ten hold around 23%. The sample taken for sequencing was PBMCs or a T cell subset sorted from them (not recorded which). The chain uses TRBV29-1 and TRBJ2-4; 9 nucleotides match TRBD2. This clonotype originated in a man younger than 35 who had mild COVID-19 (a few samples of this study predate the infection). Cell type and time point are not known. CDR3 loop: CSVSRGGNIQYF. DNA for the CDR3: TGCAGCGTATCGCGGGGGGGAAACATTCAGTACTTC.